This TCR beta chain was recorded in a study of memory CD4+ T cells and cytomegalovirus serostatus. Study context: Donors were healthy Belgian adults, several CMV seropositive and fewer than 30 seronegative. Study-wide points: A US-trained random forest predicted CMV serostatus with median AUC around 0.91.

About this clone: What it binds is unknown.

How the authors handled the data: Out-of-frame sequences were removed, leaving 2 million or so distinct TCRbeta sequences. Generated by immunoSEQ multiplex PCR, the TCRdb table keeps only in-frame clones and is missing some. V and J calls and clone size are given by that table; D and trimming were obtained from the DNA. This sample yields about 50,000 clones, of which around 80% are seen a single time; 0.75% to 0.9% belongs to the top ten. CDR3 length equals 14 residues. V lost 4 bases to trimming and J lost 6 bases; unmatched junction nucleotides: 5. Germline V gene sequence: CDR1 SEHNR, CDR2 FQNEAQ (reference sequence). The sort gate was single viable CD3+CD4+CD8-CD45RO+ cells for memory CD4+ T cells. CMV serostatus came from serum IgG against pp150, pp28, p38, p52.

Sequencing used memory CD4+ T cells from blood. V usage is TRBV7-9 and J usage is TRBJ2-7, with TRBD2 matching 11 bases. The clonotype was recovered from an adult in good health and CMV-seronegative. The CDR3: CASSYLLAGVEQYF. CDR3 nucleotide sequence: TGTGCCAGCAGCTACTTACTAGCGGGAGTCGAGCAGTACTTC.